The 18 T cell receptor beta chains presented below share a single source sample, sequenced in a study of Ad26.COV2.S vaccination and SARS-CoV-2 variants. Stated treatment: 15 to 20 received Ad26.COV2.S at low or high dose, single or two shots; about 5 received placebo; per-sample allocation not given. Sampling was performed 63 days after the first vaccine or placebo injection. Repertoires were generated with immunoSEQ multiplex PCR, while TCRdb's copy carries only in-frame clones and drops some. The table includes 330,000 or so clones, roughly 90% detected once. The sequenced sample was peripheral blood, obtained in a trial of Ad26.COV2.S vaccine versus placebo. Receptors were obtained from a person between 18 and 59 years old who received the Ad26.COV2.S COVID-19 vaccine or a placebo.

The chain recombines TRBV21-1 with TRBJ1-2. TRBV21-1 is an annotated pseudogene. The CDR3 sequence is 11 residues long. The CDR3 loop is CASSEQVREPF. The CDR3 DNA sequence: TGTGCCAGTAGTGAACAGGTACGGGAACCCTTC.

The chain joins TRBV5-5 to TRBJ1-3; a weak D match, TRBD1 (6 bases). Trimming removed 1 base at V and 7 bases at J, with 21 bases between. This CDR3 region has 17 residues. Germline CDR1 reads SGHKS; CDR2 reads YYEKEE (reference sequence). The CDR3 DNA is TGTGCCAGCAGCTTGAATGTTGCGGGGGCTGGTGGGAACACCATATATTTT. Translating it yields CASSLNVAGAGGNTIYF.

CDR3: CASSESLDREAFF. The CDR3 DNA reads as TGCGCCAGCAGTGAGTCGCTGGACAGGGAAGCTTTCTTT. The V and J genes are TRBV10-1 and TRBJ1-1; 7 bases match TRBD1. Germline loops: CDR1 WNHNN, CDR2 SYGVQD (reference sequence). The CDR3 covers 13 residues. The V segment lost 0 bases and the J segment 8 bases; nucleotides outside the gene matches: 3.

Only one count was recorded for this clone. The rearrangement uses TRBV19 and TRBJ1-5; TRBD1 is a possible D gene (5 bases). Germline CDR1 is LNHDA and CDR2 is SQIVND (reference sequence). The CDR3 is 15 amino acids. V gave up 3 bases and J gave up 7 bases, with 16 bases separating them. CDR3 loop: CASSIAAFRGQPQHF. In nucleotides, the CDR3 is TGTGCCAGTAGTATTGCCGCGTTTAGGGGACAGCCCCAGCATTTT.

The chain combines TRBV3-1 (or the pseudogene TRBV3-2) with TRBJ2-1; 13 bases align to TRBD2. CDR1 and CDR2 (germline): LGHDT, YNNKEL (reference sequence). With V trimmed by 4 bases and J by 3 bases, 6 bases remained unmatched. The CDR3 sequence is 17 residues long. DNA for the CDR3: TGTGCCAGCAGCCCCACTAGCGGGAGGGGGCTCTACAATGAGCAGTTCTTC. Translating gives CASSPTSGRGLYNEQFF.

J is TRBJ2-5 and V is TRBV7-9; no firm D call. Germline CDR1 reads SEHNR; CDR2 reads FQNEAQ (reference sequence). This CDR3 comprises 13 residues. Trimming pared 2 bases from V and 5 bases from J, leaving 9 bases between. The CDR3 sequence: CASSLIGLETQYF. In DNA, the CDR3 is TGTGCCAGCAGCTTAATAGGGCTTGAGACCCAGTACTTC.

This chain joins TRBV29-1 and TRBJ2-1; 7 positions agree with TRBD2. Germline V gives CDR1 SQVTM, CDR2 ANQGSEA. The CDR3 is 17 residues long. V gave up 7 bases and J gave up 0 bases; unmatched junction bases: 15. This chain's CDR3 is CSAELAEPSSSYNEQFF. CDR3 in DNA: TGCAGCGCAGAGCTAGCGGAACCATCGAGCTCCTACAATGAGCAGTTCTTC.

The genes are TRBV27 and TRBJ1-1; unclear D gene. Per germline, CDR1 MNHEY and CDR2 SMNVEV (reference sequence). This CDR3 region has 11 residues. Trimming removed 6 bases at V and 8 bases at J, with 10 bases between. The CDR3 DNA follows: TGTGCCAGCAGAAGTGGGCACGAAGCTTTCTTT. Translation: CASRSGHEAFF.

The chain carries TRBV27 and TRBJ2-7; D tentatively fits TRBD1 or TRBD2 (5 bases each). Looked up from germline, CDR1 is MNHEY and CDR2 is SMNVEV (reference sequence). V shed 0 bases and J shed 3 bases, with 24 bases lying between them. The CDR3 is 19 amino acids. The chain's CDR3 is CASSLSGFAGTRADYEQYF. CDR3 bases: TGTGCCAGCAGTTTATCTGGTTTTGCCGGGACCCGGGCAGACTACGAGCAGTACTTC.

The rearrangement joins TRBV19 to TRBJ1-1; TRBD1 might be the D (5 bases). CDR3 size: 14 residues. Germline loops: CDR1 LNHDA, CDR2 SQIVND (reference sequence). V shed 2 bases and J shed 11 bases, with 18 bases lying between them. CDR3 sequence reads: CASSIPRSGRDAFF. In DNA, the CDR3 is TGTGCCAGTAGTATACCCCGGTCGGGCAGGGACGCTTTCTTT.

The rearrangement links TRBV27 to TRBJ1-6; perhaps TRBD1 as D (5 bases). Per germline, CDR1 MNHEY and CDR2 SMNVEV (reference sequence). V lost 7 bases and J lost 4, with 14 bases in between. The CDR3 is 15 residues long. CDR3 nucleotides: TGTGCCAGCACCCGAAGTGAGGGGTATAATTCACCCCTCCACTTT. Amino acids: CASTRSEGYNSPLHF.

CDR3 amino acids: CASSLQGTLAPQPQHF. The CDR3 region has the DNA TGTGCCAGCAGCTTACAGGGGACCTTAGCCCCTCAGCCCCAGCATTTT. This chain uses TRBV7-2 with TRBJ1-5, with a weak D call TRBD1 (6 bases). Germline V gives CDR1 SGHTA, CDR2 FQGNSA. Trimming took 2 bases from V and 6 from J, leaving 17 bases between them. The CDR3 is made up of 16 amino acids.

This chain links TRBV18 with TRBJ2-1; unclear D gene. Looked up from germline, CDR1 is KGHSH and CDR2 is LQKENI. Trimming shortened V by 4 bases and J by 5 bases, and 9 bases separated the two germline ends. This CDR3 has 13 residues. The CDR3 reads CASSQKLDNEQFF. CDR3 bases: TGTGCCAGCTCACAAAAACTCGACAATGAGCAGTTCTTC.

The V and J genes are TRBV3-1 (or the pseudogene TRBV3-2) and TRBJ2-1; 12 positions match TRBD1. Germline assignment: CDR1 LGHDT and CDR2 YNNKEL (reference sequence). The CDR3 length is 16 residues. The V gene end was trimmed by 2 bases and the J gene end by 14 bases; junction bases not matched to a gene: 13. The CDR3 coding sequence is TGTGCCAGCAGCCAATCCGGGACAGGGGGCTATGGTTTAGAGTTCTTC. Its protein product is CASSQSGTGGYGLEFF.

This clone was observed a handful of times. The same CDR3 also results from other DNA sequences found in this sample. The chain combines TRBV12-3 or TRBV12-4 with TRBJ2-7; no clear D. The V gene lost 1 base and the J gene lost 4 bases, with 2 bases spanning the gap. This CDR3 has 11 residues. Here the CDR3 DNA reads TGTGCCAGCAGTTTAGGGTACGAGCAGTACTTC. Its protein product is CASSLGYEQYF.

This clone was detected only once. The chain recombines TRBV18 with TRBJ2-4, with a possible D match to TRBD2 (5 bases). V lost 6 bases and J 7 bases, leaving 10 bases between the germline ends. Per germline, CDR1 KGHSH and CDR2 LQKENI. The CDR3 consists of 12 residues. DNA for the CDR3: TGTGCCAGCTCCGAGGGCAGTAACATTCAGTACTTC. Protein sequence: CASSEGSNIQYF.

The chain couples TRBV5-1 to TRBJ2-1; D uncertain. V lost 2 bases to trimming and J lost 5 bases, with 8 bases between them. The CDR3 runs to 13 residues. From germline, CDR1 is SGHRS and CDR2 YFSETQ. In nucleotides, the CDR3 is TGCGCCAGCAGCTTCGACGGAAACAATGAGCAGTTCTTC. Encoded protein: CASSFDGNNEQFF.

The chain couples TRBV5-1 to TRBJ1-1; TRBD1 agrees at 7 bases. Germline lookup yields CDR1 SGHRS and CDR2 YFSETQ. This CDR3 has 14 amino acids. With 3 bases clipped from V and 7 bases from J, the junction kept 9 bases outside the gene matches. The CDR3 region has the DNA TGCGCCAGCAGCTCTTCGGGACAGCTGAATGAAGCTTTCTTT. This gives the protein CASSSSGQLNEAFF.